The sequence of this T cell receptor beta chain was determined in a study of brain metastases from non-small cell lung cancer. General observations from the study: Fewer infiltrating T cells were found in brain metastases than primaries. Metastases had sparse T cells but largely shared repertoires with primaries. Compared with their matched primary tumors, about 62% of brain metastases showed expanded T-cell clones.

Trimming removed 2 bases from V and 3 bases from J, with 13 bases in between. There are 15 residues in the CDR3. Germline V gene sequence: CDR1 MDHEN, CDR2 SYDVKM. The table came from immunoSEQ multiplex PCR; TCRdb's copy has only in-frame clones and leaves some out. Of approximately 6,400 clones listed, around 80% are singletons. Of note for this clone: Its antigen is currently unknown.

The J gene is TRBJ1-2, the V gene TRBV28, with a possible D match to TRBD1 (5 bases). This receptor was taken from a donor at least 40 years old with non-small cell lung cancer. Sample: primary lung tumor tissue. The CDR3 DNA reads TGTGCCAGCAGTTTACGGGGGGGTCCCGACTATGGCTACACCTTC. This gives the protein CASSLRGGPDYGYTF.